This TCR beta chain comes out of a study of technical replicates of blood from a handful of donors. The repertoire was sequenced with immunoSEQ multiplex PCR; TCRdb's copy has only in-frame clones and lacks some. The sample lists 80,000 or so clones; about 96% were seen once. This CDR3 has 15 amino acids. The ends were cut back, 2 bases at V and 3 bases at J, with 13 bases in the middle. Per germline, CDR1 MGHDK and CDR2 SYGVNS. Sequenced material: T cells isolated from PBMCs. This sequence originates from a human donor in good health. The chain uses TRBV25-1 and TRBJ1-1; D is unresolved. The DNA for the CDR3 is TGTGCCAGCAGTGAACCCCGACGGGGAGACACTGAAGCTTTCTTT. It encodes CASSEPRRGDTEAFF.